The rows below give T cell receptor beta chains drawn from one sample of a study of siplizumab effects on memory and regulatory T cells. Their antigen targets remain unknown. Using immunoSEQ multiplex PCR, the repertoire was profiled, and TCRdb retains in-frame clones only, with some absent. The sample holds 9,900 or so clones; approximately 44% are singletons and the top ten take under 25%. The sequenced sample consisted of CFSE-low (dividing) CD4+ T cells sorted from an allogeneic mixed lymphocyte reaction. These receptors were taken from a human donor in good health; the cells came from an allogeneic mixed lymphocyte reaction. CDR3s include the opening cysteine and the closing phenylalanine or tryptophan. Each record gives: clone size, D gene, J gene, CDR3 length, V gene, CDR3 DNA, CDR3 protein. A D gene is named only where the DNA matches it firmly. Not every row has a clone size; where given, it reads once, few, many or a size class.

abundance: .; d_gene: .; j_gene: TRBJ2-1; len: 15; v_gene: TRBV28; CDR3nt: TGTGCCAGCAGTCAATCGGGACTCCGAAACAATGAGCAGTTCTTC; CDR3aa: CASSQSGLRNNEQFF
abundance: .; d_gene: .; j_gene: TRBJ1-2; len: 11; v_gene: TRBV6-5; CDR3nt: TGTGCCAGCTGGGGAGCCTATGGCTACACCTTC; CDR3aa: CASWGAYGYTF
abundance: .; d_gene: .; j_gene: TRBJ2-3; len: 18; v_gene: TRBV11-1; CDR3nt: TGTGCCAGCAGCTTAACAAGCTTCTCGGCTAGCGGCACAGATACGCAGTATTTT; CDR3aa: CASSLTSFSASGTDTQYF
abundance: medium-sized; d_gene: .; j_gene: TRBJ1-2; len: 13; v_gene: TRBV11-2; CDR3nt: TGTGCCAGCAGCTTTACAGGTGAATTAGGCTACACCTTC; CDR3aa: CASSFTGELGYTF
abundance: few; d_gene: TRBD1; j_gene: TRBJ2-3; len: 15; v_gene: TRBV30; CDR3nt: TGTGCCTGGAGGGTCCGGGACAGGGGCACAGATACGCAGTATTTT; CDR3aa: CAWRVRDRGTDTQYF
abundance: .; d_gene: TRBD2; j_gene: TRBJ2-5; len: 17; v_gene: TRBV27; CDR3nt: TGTGCCAGCAGTTCTCGGACTAGCGGGAGCAGGAGAGAGACCCAGTACTTC; CDR3aa: CASSSRTSGSRRETQYF
abundance: .; d_gene: .; j_gene: TRBJ2-5; len: 13; v_gene: TRBV10-3; CDR3nt: TGTGCCATCAGTGATCGGAATCAAGAGACCCAGTACTTC; CDR3aa: CAISDRNQETQYF
abundance: once; d_gene: .; j_gene: TRBJ2-1; len: 14; v_gene: TRBV11-2; CDR3nt: TGTGCCAGCAGCCATCAGACCACTTTAGATGAGCAGTTCTTC; CDR3aa: CASSHQTTLDEQFF
abundance: .; d_gene: .; j_gene: TRBJ2-5; len: 13; v_gene: TRBV6-1; CDR3nt: TGTGCCAGCAGTGCACGATATCAAGGGACCCAGTACTTC; CDR3aa: CASSARYQGTQYF
abundance: .; d_gene: TRBD2; j_gene: TRBJ2-1; len: 16; v_gene: TRBV28; CDR3nt: TGTGCCAGCGCCCGACGTCGGACTAGCGGGTACAATGAGCAGTTCTTC; CDR3aa: CASARRRTSGYNEQFF
abundance: .; d_gene: .; j_gene: TRBJ2-7; len: 14; v_gene: TRBV2; CDR3nt: TGTGCCAGCAGCGGACAGCCCAATTACTACGAGCAGTACTTC; CDR3aa: CASSGQPNYYEQYF
abundance: few; d_gene: .; j_gene: TRBJ1-5; len: 13; v_gene: TRBV6-1; CDR3nt: TGTGCCAGCACGGCGGACAGTCTTGGAGCCCAGCATTTT; CDR3aa: CASTADSLGAQHF
abundance: .; d_gene: .; j_gene: TRBJ2-3; len: 14; v_gene: TRBV28; CDR3nt: TGTGCCAGCAGTCTAGGAGGTAGTACAGATACGCAGTATTTT; CDR3aa: CASSLGGSTDTQYF
abundance: .; d_gene: TRBD2; j_gene: TRBJ2-3; len: 19; v_gene: TRBV7-6; CDR3nt: TGTGCCAGCAGCAAACCTAGCGGGAGGGCCGGGGTTCGCACGGATACGCAGTATTTT; CDR3aa: CASSKPSGRAGVRTDTQYF
abundance: .; d_gene: TRBD2; j_gene: TRBJ2-3; len: 13; v_gene: TRBV15; CDR3nt: TGTGCCACCTTGGTAGCGGGAGGGGATACGCAGTATTTT; CDR3aa: CATLVAGGDTQYF
abundance: few; d_gene: .; j_gene: TRBJ1-2; len: 13; v_gene: TRBV2; CDR3nt: TGTGCCAGCAGTGCGCGCGGGATCTATGGCTACACCTTC; CDR3aa: CASSARGIYGYTF
abundance: .; d_gene: .; j_gene: TRBJ2-5; len: 13; v_gene: TRBV4-1; CDR3nt: TGCGCCAGCCAAGGGGGGAATCAAGAGACCCAGTACTTC; CDR3aa: CASQGGNQETQYF
abundance: .; d_gene: .; j_gene: TRBJ2-5; len: 14; v_gene: TRBV5-1; CDR3nt: TGCGCCAGCAGCCCGACCCTGAGGGAAGAGACCCAGTACTTC; CDR3aa: CASSPTLREETQYF
abundance: .; d_gene: .; j_gene: TRBJ1-2; len: 13; v_gene: TRBV7-9; CDR3nt: TGTGCCAGCAGGATGGGCAGCTACTATGGCTACACCTTC; CDR3aa: CASRMGSYYGYTF
abundance: few; d_gene: .; j_gene: TRBJ1-4; len: 14; v_gene: TRBV5-1; CDR3nt: TGCGCCAGCAGGTCAACAGGGACTAATGAAAAACTGTTTTTT; CDR3aa: CASRSTGTNEKLFF
abundance: .; d_gene: .; j_gene: TRBJ2-1; len: 14; v_gene: TRBV6-5; CDR3nt: TGTGCCAGCAGTCGTAGTGGGTTGGACAATGAGCAGTTCTTC; CDR3aa: CASSRSGLDNEQFF
abundance: few; d_gene: .; j_gene: TRBJ2-7; len: 11; v_gene: TRBV20-1; CDR3nt: TGCAGTGCTAGAGTTCCCCGGGAGCAGTACTTC; CDR3aa: CSARVPREQYF
abundance: .; d_gene: .; j_gene: TRBJ1-6; len: 13; v_gene: TRBV27; CDR3nt: TGTGCCAGCAGAACAAGACAGAATTCACCCCTCCACTTT; CDR3aa: CASRTRQNSPLHF
abundance: .; d_gene: .; j_gene: TRBJ2-1; len: 14; v_gene: TRBV5-1; CDR3nt: TGCGCCAGCAGCTTGAGTCACTCCTACAATGAGCAGTTCTTC; CDR3aa: CASSLSHSYNEQFF
abundance: .; d_gene: .; j_gene: TRBJ2-7; len: 15; v_gene: TRBV2; CDR3nt: TGTGCCAGCAGTGTACAGGGTCCGCTGGCCTCAGTTCAGTACTTC; CDR3aa: CASSVQGPLASVQYF